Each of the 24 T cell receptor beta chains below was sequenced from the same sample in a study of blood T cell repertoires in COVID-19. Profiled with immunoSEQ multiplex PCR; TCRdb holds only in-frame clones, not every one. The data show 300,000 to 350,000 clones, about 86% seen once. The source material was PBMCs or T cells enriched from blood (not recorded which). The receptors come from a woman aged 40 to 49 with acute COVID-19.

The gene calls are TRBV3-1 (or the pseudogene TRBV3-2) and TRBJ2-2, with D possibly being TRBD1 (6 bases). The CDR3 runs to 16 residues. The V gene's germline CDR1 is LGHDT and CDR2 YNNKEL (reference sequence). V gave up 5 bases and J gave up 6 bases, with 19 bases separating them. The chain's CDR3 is CASSEYRVFGAGELFF. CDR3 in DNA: TGTGCCAGCAGCGAGTACAGGGTATTTGGGGCCGGGGAGCTGTTTTTT.

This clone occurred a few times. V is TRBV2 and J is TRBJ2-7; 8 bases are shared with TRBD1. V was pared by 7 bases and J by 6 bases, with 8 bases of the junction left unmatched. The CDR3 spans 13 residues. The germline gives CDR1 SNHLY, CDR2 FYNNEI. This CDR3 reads CASIADRASEQYF. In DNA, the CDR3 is TGTGCCAGCATCGCGGACAGGGCATCCGAGCAGTACTTC.

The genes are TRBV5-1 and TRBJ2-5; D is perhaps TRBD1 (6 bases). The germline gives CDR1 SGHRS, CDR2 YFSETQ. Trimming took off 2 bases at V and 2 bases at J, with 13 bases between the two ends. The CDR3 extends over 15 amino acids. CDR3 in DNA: TGCGCCAGCAGCTTTCAGGGGCAGAAACAAGAGACCCAGTACTTC. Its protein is CASSFQGQKQETQYF.

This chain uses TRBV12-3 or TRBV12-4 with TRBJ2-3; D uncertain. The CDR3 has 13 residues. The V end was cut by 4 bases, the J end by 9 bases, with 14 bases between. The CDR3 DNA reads TGTGCCAGCAGTTCAACCCATTCGGTGACGCAGTATTTT. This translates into CASSSTHSVTQYF.

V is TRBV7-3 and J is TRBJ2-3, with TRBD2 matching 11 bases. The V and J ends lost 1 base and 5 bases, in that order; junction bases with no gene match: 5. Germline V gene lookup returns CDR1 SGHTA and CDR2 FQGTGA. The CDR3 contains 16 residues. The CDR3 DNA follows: TGTGCCAGCAGCTTAAGTAGCGGGGGGGCCGTAGATACGCAGTATTTT. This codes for CASSLSSGGAVDTQYF.

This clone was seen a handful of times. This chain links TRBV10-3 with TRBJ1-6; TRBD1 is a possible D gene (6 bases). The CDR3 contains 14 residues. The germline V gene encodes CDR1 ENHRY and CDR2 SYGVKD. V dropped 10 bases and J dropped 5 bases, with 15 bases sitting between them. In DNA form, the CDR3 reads TGTGCCACACGCGACAGGAATGATAATTCACCCCTCCACTTT. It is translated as CATRDRNDNSPLHF.

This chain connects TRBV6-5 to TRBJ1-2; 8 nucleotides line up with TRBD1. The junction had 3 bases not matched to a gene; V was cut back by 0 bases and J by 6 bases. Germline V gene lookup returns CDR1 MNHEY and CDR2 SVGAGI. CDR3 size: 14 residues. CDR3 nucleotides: TGTGCCAGCAGTTACTCTCAGGGGGCGGATGGCTACACCTTC. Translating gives CASSYSQGADGYTF.

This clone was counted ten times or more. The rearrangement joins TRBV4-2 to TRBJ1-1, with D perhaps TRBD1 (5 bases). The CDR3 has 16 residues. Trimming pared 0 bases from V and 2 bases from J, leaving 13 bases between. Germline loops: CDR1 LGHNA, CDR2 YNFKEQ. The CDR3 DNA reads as TGTGCCAGCAGCCAAGAGGCAGGGATTCTCAACACTGAAGCTTTCTTT. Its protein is CASSQEAGILNTEAFF.

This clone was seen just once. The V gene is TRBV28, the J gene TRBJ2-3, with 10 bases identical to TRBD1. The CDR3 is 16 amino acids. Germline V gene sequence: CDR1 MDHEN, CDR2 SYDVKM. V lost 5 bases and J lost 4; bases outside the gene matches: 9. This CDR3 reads CASSTPGQGTSDTQYF. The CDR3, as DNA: TGTGCCAGCAGTACGCCGGGACAGGGGACGTCAGATACGCAGTATTTT.

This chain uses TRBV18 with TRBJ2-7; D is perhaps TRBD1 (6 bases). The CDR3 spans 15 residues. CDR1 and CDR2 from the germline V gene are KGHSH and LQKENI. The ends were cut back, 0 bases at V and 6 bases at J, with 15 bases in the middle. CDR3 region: CASSPPTGRSAEQYF. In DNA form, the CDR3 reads TGTGCCAGCTCACCACCGACAGGTAGATCCGCCGAGCAGTACTTC.

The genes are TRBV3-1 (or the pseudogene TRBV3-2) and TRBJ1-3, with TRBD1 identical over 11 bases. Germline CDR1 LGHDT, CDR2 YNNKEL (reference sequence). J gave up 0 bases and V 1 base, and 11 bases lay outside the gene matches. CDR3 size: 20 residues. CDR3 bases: TGTGCCAGCAGCCAAGCCGGAAGGGACAGGGGGTCTGGCTCTGGAAACACCATATATTTT. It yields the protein CASSQAGRDRGSGSGNTIYF.

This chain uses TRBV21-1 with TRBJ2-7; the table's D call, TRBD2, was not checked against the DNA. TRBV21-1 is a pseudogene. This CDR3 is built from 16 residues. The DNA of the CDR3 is TGTGCCAGCAGCAAAGGCCCCTGGCGGGAGTCGTACGAGCAGTACTTC. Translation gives CASSKGPWRESYEQYF.

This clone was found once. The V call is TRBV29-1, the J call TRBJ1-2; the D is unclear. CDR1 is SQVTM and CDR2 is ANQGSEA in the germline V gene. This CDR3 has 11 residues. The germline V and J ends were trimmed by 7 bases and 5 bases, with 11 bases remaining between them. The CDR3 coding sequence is TGCAGCGCCGAAGGAGTATATGGCTACACCTTC. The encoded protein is CSAEGVYGYTF.

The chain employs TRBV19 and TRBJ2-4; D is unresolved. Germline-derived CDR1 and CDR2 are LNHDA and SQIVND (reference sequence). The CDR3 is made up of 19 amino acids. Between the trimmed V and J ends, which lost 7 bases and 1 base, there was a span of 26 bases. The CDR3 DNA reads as TGTGCCAGTATGGGCGATAGATGGGCTAAGAAATTCGCCAAAAACATTCAGTACTTC. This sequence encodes CASMGDRWAKKFAKNIQYF.

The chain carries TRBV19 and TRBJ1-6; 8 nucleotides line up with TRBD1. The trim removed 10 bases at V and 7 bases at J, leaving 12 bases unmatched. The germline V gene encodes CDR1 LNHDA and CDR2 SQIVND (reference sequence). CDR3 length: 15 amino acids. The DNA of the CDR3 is TGTGCCACTCGATTACAGGGGGTAGGCAATTCACCCCTCCACTTT. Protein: CATRLQGVGNSPLHF.

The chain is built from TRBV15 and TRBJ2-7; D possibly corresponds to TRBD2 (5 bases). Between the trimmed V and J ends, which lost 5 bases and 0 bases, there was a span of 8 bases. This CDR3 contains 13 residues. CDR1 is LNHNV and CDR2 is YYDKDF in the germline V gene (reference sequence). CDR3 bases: TGTGCCACCAGCCGGGGTAGCTCCTACGAGCAGTACTTC. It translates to CATSRGSSYEQYF.

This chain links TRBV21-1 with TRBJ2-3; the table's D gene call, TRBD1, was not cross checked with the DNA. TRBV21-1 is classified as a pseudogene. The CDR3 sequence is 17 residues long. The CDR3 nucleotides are TGTGCCAGCAGCTCCCTGTTGGGCAGGGCACACTCAGATACGCAGTATTTT. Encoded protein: CASSSLLGRAHSDTQYF.

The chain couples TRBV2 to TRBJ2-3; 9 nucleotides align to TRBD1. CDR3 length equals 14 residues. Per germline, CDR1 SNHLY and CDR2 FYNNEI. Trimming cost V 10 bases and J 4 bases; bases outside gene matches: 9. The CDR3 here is CAIPPGQGADTQYF. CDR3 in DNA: TGTGCCATCCCCCCGGGACAGGGCGCAGATACGCAGTATTTT.

The CDR3 spells CASRARLGSYNEQFF. The DNA for the CDR3 is TGTGCCAGCAGAGCACGACTGGGGAGCTACAATGAGCAGTTCTTC. The rearrangement uses TRBV3-1 (or the pseudogene TRBV3-2) and TRBJ2-1; D might be TRBD2 (5 bases). CDR3 length equals 15 residues. Per the germline V gene, CDR1 is LGHDT and CDR2 is YNNKEL (reference sequence). The V gene lost 6 bases and the J gene lost 3 bases, with 15 bases spanning the gap.

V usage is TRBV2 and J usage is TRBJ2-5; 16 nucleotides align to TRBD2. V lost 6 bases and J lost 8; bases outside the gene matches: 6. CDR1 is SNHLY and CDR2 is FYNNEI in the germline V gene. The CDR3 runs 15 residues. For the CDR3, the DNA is TGTGCCAGCAGGGGACTAGCGGGGGGGCAAGCAACCCAGTACTTC. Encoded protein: CASRGLAGGQATQYF. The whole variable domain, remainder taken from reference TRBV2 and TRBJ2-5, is EPEVTQTPSHQVTQMGQEVILRCVPISNHLYFYWYRQILGQKVEFLVSFYNNEISEKSEIFDDQFSVERPDGSNFTLKIRSTKLEDSAMYFCASRGLAGGQATQYFGPGTRLLVL.

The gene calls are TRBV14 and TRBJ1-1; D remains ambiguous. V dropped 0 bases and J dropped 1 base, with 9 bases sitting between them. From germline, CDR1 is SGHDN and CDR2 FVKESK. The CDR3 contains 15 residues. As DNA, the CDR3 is TGTGCCAGCAGCCAAGAGGTTGGCCCGAACACTGAAGCTTTCTTT. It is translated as CASSQEVGPNTEAFF.

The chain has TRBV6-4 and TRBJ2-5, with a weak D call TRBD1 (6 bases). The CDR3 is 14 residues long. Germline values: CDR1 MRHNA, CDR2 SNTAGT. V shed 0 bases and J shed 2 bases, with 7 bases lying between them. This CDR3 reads CASSDSDRQETQYF. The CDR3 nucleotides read TGTGCCAGCAGTGACTCGGACAGACAAGAGACCCAGTACTTC.

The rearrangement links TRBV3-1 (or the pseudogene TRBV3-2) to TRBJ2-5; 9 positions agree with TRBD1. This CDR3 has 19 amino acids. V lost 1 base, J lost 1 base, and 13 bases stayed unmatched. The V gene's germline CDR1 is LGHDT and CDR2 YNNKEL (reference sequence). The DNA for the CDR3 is TGTGCCAGCAGCCAAGTGGACCCCTACAGGGGGCTCATCCAAGAGACCCAGTACTTC. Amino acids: CASSQVDPYRGLIQETQYF.

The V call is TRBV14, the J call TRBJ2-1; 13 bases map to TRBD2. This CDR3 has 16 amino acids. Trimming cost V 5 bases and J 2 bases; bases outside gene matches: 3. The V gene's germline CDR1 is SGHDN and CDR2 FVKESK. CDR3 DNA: TGTGCCAGCAGCTCTGGGACTAGCGGGGCCTACAATGAGCAGTTCTTC. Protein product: CASSSGTSGAYNEQFF. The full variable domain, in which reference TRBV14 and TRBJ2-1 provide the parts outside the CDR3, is EAGVTQFPSHSVIEKGQTVTLRCDPISGHDNLYWYRRVMGKEIKFLLHFVKESKQDESGMPNNRFLAERTGGTYSTLKVQPAELEDSGVYFCASSSGTSGAYNEQFFGPGTRLTVL.